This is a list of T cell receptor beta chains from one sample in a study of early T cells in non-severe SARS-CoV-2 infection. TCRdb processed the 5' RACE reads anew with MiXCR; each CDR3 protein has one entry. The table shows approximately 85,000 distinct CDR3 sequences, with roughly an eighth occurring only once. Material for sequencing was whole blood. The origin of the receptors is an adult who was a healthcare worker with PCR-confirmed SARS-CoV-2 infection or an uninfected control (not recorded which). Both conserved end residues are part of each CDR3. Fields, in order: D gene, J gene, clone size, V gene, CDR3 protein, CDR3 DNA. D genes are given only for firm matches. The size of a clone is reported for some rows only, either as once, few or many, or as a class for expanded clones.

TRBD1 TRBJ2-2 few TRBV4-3 CASSPRTGGNTGELFF TGCGCCAGCAGCCCACGGACAGGGGGGAACACCGGGGAGCTGTTTTTT
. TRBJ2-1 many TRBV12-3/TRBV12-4 CASSLVGSVYNEQFF TGTGCCAGCAGTTTAGTGGGTAGCGTCTACAATGAGCAGTTCTTC
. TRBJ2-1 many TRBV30 CAWSPTGGEQFF TGTGCCTGGAGTCCTACCGGAGGTGAGCAGTTCTTC
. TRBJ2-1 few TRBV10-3 CAISGAGNEQFF TGTGCCATCAGTGGAGCGGGCAATGAGCAGTTCTTC
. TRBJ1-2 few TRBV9 CASSGRGSGYTF TGTGCCAGCAGCGGGAGAGGGTCTGGCTACACCTTC
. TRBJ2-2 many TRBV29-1 CSVTYNTGELFF TGCAGCGTGACTTACAACACCGGGGAGCTGTTTTTT
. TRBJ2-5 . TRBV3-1 CASSPRTISKETQYF TGTGCCAGCAGCCCGCGCACTATATCCAAAGAGACCCAGTACTTC
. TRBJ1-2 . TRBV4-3 CASSQVGASYGYTF TGCGCCAGCAGCCAAGTTGGGGCCTCCTATGGCTACACCTTC
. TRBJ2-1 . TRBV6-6 CASSYTAGLAYNEQFF TGTGCCAGCAGTTATACAGCCGGGCTAGCTTACAATGAGCAGTTCTTC
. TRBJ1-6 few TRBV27 CASTSTGRNSPLHF TGTGCCAGCACAAGTACAGGCCGCAATTCACCCCTCCACTTT